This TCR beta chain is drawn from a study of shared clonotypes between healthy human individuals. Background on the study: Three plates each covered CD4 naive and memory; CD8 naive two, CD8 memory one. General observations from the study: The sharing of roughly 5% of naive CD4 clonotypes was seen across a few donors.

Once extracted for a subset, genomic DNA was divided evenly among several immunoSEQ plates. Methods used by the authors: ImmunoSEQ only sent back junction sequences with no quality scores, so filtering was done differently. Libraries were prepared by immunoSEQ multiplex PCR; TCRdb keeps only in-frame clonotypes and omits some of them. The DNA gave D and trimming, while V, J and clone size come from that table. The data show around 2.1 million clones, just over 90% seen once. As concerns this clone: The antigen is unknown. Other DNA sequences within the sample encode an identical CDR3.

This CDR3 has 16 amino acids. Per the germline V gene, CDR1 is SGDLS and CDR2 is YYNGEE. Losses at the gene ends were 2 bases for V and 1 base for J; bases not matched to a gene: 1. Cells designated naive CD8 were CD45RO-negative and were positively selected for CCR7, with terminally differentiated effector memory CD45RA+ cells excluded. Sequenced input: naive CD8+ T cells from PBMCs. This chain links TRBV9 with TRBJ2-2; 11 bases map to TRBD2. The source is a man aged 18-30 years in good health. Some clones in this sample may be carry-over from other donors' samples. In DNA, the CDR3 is TGTGCCAGCAGCGTTAGCGGGAGGGGGAACACCGGGGAGCTGTTTTTT. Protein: CASSVSGRGNTGELFF.